The 12 T cell receptor beta chains in this list originate from one sample, sequenced in a study of cytomegalovirus exposure and HLA in healthy donors. A multiplex PCR was run with 60 Vbeta primers and 13 Jbeta primers. Data came from immunoSEQ multiplex PCR; TCRdb stores just in-frame clones and leaves some out. The sample includes more than 150,000 clones, more than 60% of them seen just once. Sequencing was done on a sample of PBMCs. The receptors originated from a woman in her 40s in good health and CMV-seropositive.

The chain links TRBV27 to TRBJ1-2, with 12 positions matching TRBD1. CDR3 length: 15 amino acids. After removal of 6 bases from V and 6 bases from J, the junction contained 8 bases not matched to a gene. Germline loops: CDR1 MNHEY, CDR2 SMNVEV (reference sequence). The CDR3 here is CASSRSGTGGDGYTF. CDR3 coding DNA: TGTGCCAGCAGCCGATCCGGGACAGGGGGCGATGGCTACACCTTC.

This clone is a singleton in its sample. The genes are TRBV2 and TRBJ1-1; 7 positions agree with TRBD1. Trimming cost V 7 bases and J 5 bases; bases outside gene matches: 10. CDR3 length: 14 residues. Germline CDR1 SNHLY, CDR2 FYNNEI. The CDR3, as DNA: TGTGCCAGCAAGGTAGAGGGGGCCGGGACTGAAGCTTTCTTT. Amino acids: CASKVEGAGTEAFF. Full variable domain (outside the CDR3, taken from reference TRBV2 and TRBJ1-1): EPEVTQTPSHQVTQMGQEVILRCVPISNHLYFYWYRQILGQKVEFLVSFYNNEISEKSEIFDDQFSVERPDGSNFTLKIRSTKLEDSAMYFCASKVEGAGTEAFFGQGTRLTVV.

The CDR3 coding sequence is TGTGCCAGCAGACAGGGGCTCGGACATACTCCCAATCAGCCCCAGCATTTT. Translated, it gives CASRQGLGHTPNQPQHF. The genes are TRBV27 and TRBJ1-5; 7 positions agree with TRBD1. The length of the CDR3 is 17 residues. Trimming took 6 bases from V and 3 from J; bases not matched to a gene: 14. Germline CDR1 and CDR2: MNHEY and SMNVEV (reference sequence).

The J gene is TRBJ1-5, the V gene TRBV2; 9 nucleotides agree with TRBD1. CDR3 length: 13 amino acids. CDR1 and CDR2 (germline): SNHLY, FYNNEI. V was pared by 11 bases and J by 6 bases, with 8 bases of the junction left unmatched. The CDR3 protein is CAGNRGQGQPQHF. The CDR3 bases are TGTGCCGGAAACAGGGGGCAGGGTCAGCCCCAGCATTTT.

The chain links TRBV29-1 to TRBJ2-5; no reliable D call. V lost 0 bases and J 4 bases, leaving 18 bases between the germline ends. The germline V gene encodes CDR1 SQVTM and CDR2 ANQGSEA. CDR3 length: 16 amino acids. CDR3 loop: CSVEDLRGVIGETQYF. In DNA, the CDR3 is TGCAGCGTTGAAGATCTTCGAGGAGTGATAGGAGAGACCCAGTACTTC. Looking up the rest from reference TRBV29-1 and TRBJ2-5 gives the full variable domain: SAVISQKPSRDICQRGTSLTIQCQVDSQVTMMFWYRQQPGQSLTLIATANQGSEATYESGFVIDKFPISRPNLTFSTLTVSNMSPEDSSIYLCSVEDLRGVIGETQYFGPGTRLLVL.

V is TRBV9 and J is TRBJ1-6; 10 bases align to TRBD1. Losses at the gene ends were 0 bases for V and 9 bases for J; bases not matched to a gene: 3. The CDR3 is 15 amino acids. Germline V gene sequence: CDR1 SGDLS, CDR2 YYNGEE. CDR3 protein: CASSVGTGGSSPLHF. CDR3 DNA sequence: TGTGCCAGCAGCGTAGGGACAGGGGGTTCTTCACCCCTCCACTTT.

This rearrangement joins TRBV19 to TRBJ2-2, with 11 bases identical to TRBD2. CDR1 is LNHDA, CDR2 SQIVND, per germline (reference sequence). The CDR3 loop spans 17 amino acids. CDR3 in amino acids: CALASGRLRLGTGELFF. DNA for the CDR3: TGTGCTTTAGCTAGCGGGAGGCTTCGTTTAGGCACCGGGGAGCTGTTTTTT. The variable domain in full, with the rest retrieved from reference TRBV19 and TRBJ2-2, is DGGITQSPKYLFRKEGQNVTLSCEQNLNHDAMYWYRQDPGQGLRLIYYSQIVNDFQKGDIAEGYSVSREKKESFPLTVTSAQKNPTAFYLCALASGRLRLGTGELFFGEGSRLTVL.

This rearrangement joins TRBV19 to TRBJ2-1; 10 bases align to TRBD2. V dropped 6 bases and J dropped 2; count of bases not matched to a gene: 7. The length of the CDR3 is 16 residues. Germline-derived CDR1 and CDR2 are LNHDA and SQIVND (reference sequence). The DNA of the CDR3 is TGTGCCAGTAGCCTCGGAACTAGCGGGACCTACAATGAGCAGTTCTTC. It specifies CASSLGTSGTYNEQFF.

Written as DNA, the CDR3 is TGTGCCAGCAGCTTAGCGCGGCTCTCGGGACAGGGTAGGCAAGAGACCCAGTACTTC. This sequence encodes CASSLARLSGQGRQETQYF. The chain uses TRBV7-9 and TRBJ2-5; 9 nucleotides match TRBD1. The CDR3 length is 19 residues. The V gene end was trimmed by 0 bases and the J gene end by 2 bases; junction bases not matched to a gene: 13. CDR1 and CDR2 (germline): SEHNR, FQNEAQ (reference sequence).

This clone was detected only a few times. The chain is built from TRBV7-3 and TRBJ2-3, with TRBD2 matching over 7 bases. The trim removed 5 bases at V and 4 bases at J, leaving 9 bases unmatched. The germline V gene encodes CDR1 SGHTA and CDR2 FQGTGA. The CDR3 loop spans 15 amino acids. Written as DNA, the CDR3 is TGTGCCAGCAGCACACGGCGGGAGTCCGCAGATACGCAGTATTTT. This sequence encodes CASSTRRESADTQYF.

The CDR3 nucleotides are TGCGCCAGCAGCCAAGCTGGACTAGCGGGTCTCAATGAGCAGTTCTTC. It yields the protein CASSQAGLAGLNEQFF. The rearrangement links TRBV4-3 to TRBJ2-1; 11 nucleotides match TRBD2. Germline V CDR1 and CDR2: LGHNA, YSLEER. This CDR3 has 16 amino acids. V lost 1 base, J lost 6 bases, and 5 bases stayed unmatched.

The genes are TRBV7-9 and TRBJ2-1; D is ambiguous. The CDR3 length is 10 residues. Germline CDR1 is SEHNR and CDR2 is FQNEAQ (reference sequence). CDR3 sequence (DNA): TGTTCCGTCGAGGACAATGAGCAGTTCTTC. It is translated as CSVEDNEQFF.